Following are 20 T cell receptor beta chains from one sample sequenced in a study of beta chain features in type 1 diabetes. Overall study findings and caveats: Across all four CD4+ subsets, people with type 1 diabetes showed modestly shorter TCRB CDR3s.

The antigens of these receptors remain unknown. The isolated RNA, all of it, was reverse transcribed, so expressed TCRB transcripts were what got sequenced. The repertoire was sequenced with immunoSEQ multiplex PCR; TCRdb's copy has only in-frame clones and lacks some. Here the sample spans approximately 730,000 clones, around 15% being singletons. The sequencing input was naive CD4+ T cells from blood. These receptors all stem from a man between 18 and 35 years old with type 1 diabetes.

CDR3 in DNA: TGTGCCAGCAGCCACCGACAGGGTCCTGGCTACACCTTC. Protein product: CASSHRQGPGYTF. V and J are TRBV11-2 and TRBJ1-2, with 7 bases that match TRBD1. This CDR3 spans 13 amino acids. The V gene's germline CDR1 is SGHAT and CDR2 FQNNGV. Trimming cost V 5 bases and J 7 bases; bases outside gene matches: 7.

This clone turned up a few times. The chain couples TRBV19 to TRBJ1-1; possibly TRBD1 for D (6 bases). Trimming pared 4 bases from V and 0 bases from J, leaving 15 bases between. Germline V gives CDR1 LNHDA, CDR2 SQIVND (reference sequence). This CDR3 spans 16 amino acids. This CDR3 reads CASSTNRVRMNTEAFF. CDR3 coding DNA: TGTGCCAGTAGTACCAACAGGGTTCGGATGAACACTGAAGCTTTCTTT.

This rearrangement joins TRBV30 to TRBJ1-4; D perhaps matches TRBD1 (5 bases). Looked up from germline, CDR1 is GTSNPN and CDR2 is SVGIG (reference sequence). Deletions cut 1 base from V and 0 bases from J, with 9 bases between. The CDR3 contains 15 residues. CDR3 sequence: CAWSGTGATNEKLFF. The CDR3 bases are TGTGCCTGGAGTGGTACGGGGGCAACTAATGAAAAACTGTTTTTT.

This clone was picked up a small number of times. The chain is built from TRBV29-1 and TRBJ2-3; D is perhaps TRBD1 (5 bases). CDR3 size: 12 residues. The V gene lost 6 bases and the J gene lost 5 bases, with 12 bases spanning the gap. Germline V lookup: CDR1 SQVTM, CDR2 ANQGSEA. CDR3 in DNA: TGCAGCGTCGACCCCCAGGGAGATACGCAGTATTTT. Its protein is CSVDPQGDTQYF.

The V call is TRBV2, the J call TRBJ1-1; D possibly corresponds to TRBD1 (5 bases). The germline V and J ends were trimmed by 5 bases and 0 bases, with 7 bases remaining between them. Looked up from germline, CDR1 is SNHLY and CDR2 is FYNNEI. This CDR3 region has 13 residues. CDR3 sequence (DNA): TGTGCCAGCAGTCCACAGGTGAACACTGAAGCTTTCTTT. This codes for CASSPQVNTEAFF.

V and J are TRBV5-6 and TRBJ1-5; weak D call: TRBD1 (6 bases). The germline V and J ends were trimmed by 4 bases and 4 bases, with 15 bases remaining between them. The CDR3 runs to 15 residues. CDR1 SGHDT and CDR2 YYEEEE come from the germline V gene. The CDR3 loop reads CASSALGGENQPQHF. CDR3 bases: TGTGCCAGCAGCGCTCTGGGGGGCGAAAATCAGCCCCAGCATTTT.

In the case of this clone: This sample includes further DNA sequences coding for the same CDR3. The chain combines TRBV30 with TRBJ2-5, with a weak D call TRBD2 (5 bases). CDR3 length: 11 residues. Per germline, CDR1 GTSNPN and CDR2 SVGIG (reference sequence). The germline V and J ends were trimmed by 1 base and 5 bases, with 5 bases remaining between them. The CDR3 DNA follows: TGTGCCTGGAGTGGAGGGGAGACCCAGTACTTC. Residues: CAWSGGETQYF.

V and J are TRBV9 and TRBJ2-2; maybe TRBD1 (6 bases). The V end lost 2 bases, the J end lost 1 base, and 18 bases lay between the germline ends. The CDR3 contains 18 residues. CDR1 and CDR2 from the germline V gene are SGDLS and YYNGEE. The CDR3 coding sequence is TGTGCCAGCAGCGTCCGGCTTACAGGGCGCGGGAACACCGGGGAGCTGTTTTTT. Translated, it gives CASSVRLTGRGNTGELFF.

The rearrangement uses TRBV27 and TRBJ2-5; 7 bases map to TRBD2. Per germline, CDR1 MNHEY and CDR2 SMNVEV (reference sequence). V lost 3 bases to trimming and J lost 7 bases; unmatched junction nucleotides: 2. The CDR3 extends over 12 amino acids. DNA for the CDR3: TGTGCCAGCAGTTTTGGGGAGGGGACCCAGTACTTC. Residues: CASSFGEGTQYF.

This clone was seen only a few times. V gene TRBV10-3 combines with J gene TRBJ1-2; no firm D call. The germline gives CDR1 ENHRY, CDR2 SYGVKD. The CDR3 spans 15 residues. V was shortened by 4 bases and J by 7 bases, with 19 bases between the two germline ends. The DNA for the CDR3 is TGTGCCATCAGTGGGCTCACCGGGTCTCCGAGTGGCTACACCTTC. Its translation: CAISGLTGSPSGYTF.

The chain has TRBV27 and TRBJ1-2; tentatively, D is TRBD1 (6 bases). Germline CDR1 is MNHEY and CDR2 is SMNVEV (reference sequence). The CDR3 spans 14 residues. V was cut by 4 bases and J by 2 bases, with 11 bases left in between. The CDR3 DNA follows: TGTGCCAGCAGTTCCTACAGGGCAAACTATGGCTACACCTTC. This sequence encodes CASSSYRANYGYTF.

A few counts support this clone. The rearrangement uses TRBV6-5 and TRBJ2-5; 8 bases align to TRBD1. Germline values: CDR1 MNHEY, CDR2 SVGAGI. The CDR3 covers 16 residues. The J segment lost 6 bases and the V segment lost 2 bases, leaving 11 bases of the junction unmatched. The CDR3 protein is CASSYGRRTGLQTQYF. CDR3 nucleotide sequence: TGTGCCAGCAGTTACGGAAGAAGGACAGGGTTGCAGACCCAGTACTTC.

Only a few counts were recorded for this clone. The chain has TRBV6-5 and TRBJ1-4; D gene unclear. The CDR3 is 13 amino acids. Germline V gene data show CDR1 as MNHEY and CDR2 as SVGAGI. The V end was cut by 4 bases, the J end by 14 bases, with 17 bases between. The CDR3 DNA reads as TGTGCCAGCAGTTCCTCGGGTCTCCTGAGGCTGTTTTTT. This gives the protein CASSSSGLLRLFF.

This clone occurred a few times. The V gene is TRBV29-1, the J gene TRBJ2-5, with a possible D match to TRBD2 (6 bases). Germline loops: CDR1 SQVTM, CDR2 ANQGSEA. Trimming pared 5 bases from V and 2 bases from J, leaving 9 bases between. The CDR3 consists of 12 residues. CDR3 residues: CSVTDYQETQYF. CDR3 DNA sequence: TGCAGCGTTACGGACTATCAAGAGACCCAGTACTTC.

This clone was recorded a few times. Here the CDR3 reads CASRRGTQVLTEQYF. Written as DNA, the CDR3 is TGTGCCAGCAGACGAGGTACACAGGTTCTGACCGAGCAGTACTTC. The chain combines TRBV6-5 with TRBJ2-7, with D possibly being TRBD1 (5 bases). The V and J ends lost 6 bases and 6 bases respectively, with 21 bases between them. Per germline, CDR1 MNHEY and CDR2 SVGAGI. This CDR3 contains 15 residues.

This clone was counted only a few times. V is TRBV11-3 and J is TRBJ2-5, with D perhaps TRBD2 (6 bases). Trimming took off 5 bases at V and 5 bases at J, with 18 bases between the two ends. The CDR3 contains 15 residues. CDR1 is SGHNT, CDR2 YENEEA, per germline. In nucleotides, the CDR3 is TGTGCCAGCAGCCCAGTAGGAGGGGCAGTGGAGACCCAGTACTTC. Amino acids: CASSPVGGAVETQYF.

This clone was recorded a few times. The gene calls are TRBV27 and TRBJ2-3; 8 nucleotides line up with TRBD2. The CDR3 loop spans 15 amino acids. Germline CDR1 and CDR2: MNHEY and SMNVEV (reference sequence). J was trimmed by 4 bases and V by 0 bases; bases with no gene match: 3. Here the CDR3 DNA reads TGTGCCAGCAGTTTATCGGCGGGGGGCGCAGATACGCAGTATTTT. Residues: CASSLSAGGADTQYF.

This clone was observed a few times. The gene calls are TRBV6-5 and TRBJ1-1; D might be TRBD1 (6 bases). V dropped 2 bases and J dropped 7 bases, with 14 bases sitting between them. CDR1 and CDR2 from the germline V gene are MNHEY and SVGAGI. The CDR3 consists of 14 residues. CDR3 nucleotide sequence: TGTGCCAGCAGTTACGGCGGGGGCTCTAGTGAAGCTTTCTTT. Translating it yields CASSYGGGSSEAFF.

A remark on this clone: A single base separates this from a much larger clone, so it may be a read error. Other DNA sequences from this sample encode an identical CDR3 as well. This chain connects TRBV6-5 to TRBJ2-5; no clear D. V lost 4 bases, J lost 4 bases, and 4 bases lay in between. The length of the CDR3 is 11 residues. Germline V gene sequence: CDR1 MNHEY, CDR2 SVGAGI. This chain's CDR3 is CASSWGETQYF. The CDR3 nucleotides are TGTGCCAGCAGTTGGGGAGAGACCCAGTACTTC.

The chain links TRBV6-1 to TRBJ1-6; a weak D match, TRBD1 (6 bases). Per the germline V gene, CDR1 is MNHNS and CDR2 is SASEGT. The CDR3 runs 12 residues. The V gene lost 5 bases and the J gene lost 14 bases, with 13 bases spanning the gap. CDR3 coding DNA: TGTGCCAGCAGTTTACAGGGTCGGTCCCTCCACTTT. Translation: CASSLQGRSLHF.